This T cell receptor (beta chain) originates from a study of T cell repertoires in cytomegalovirus infection. At the level of the study: Selected CMV epitopes included recently identified HLA-C-restricted ones as well as well-studied HLA-B-restricted ones. Signatures in public TCR beta sequences pointed to both CMV infection and matching HLA type. Study observations and caveats: Summed public TCR beta family frequency identified CMV carriers bearing the relevant HLA. In two of eight donors, the top clonotype was HLA-C-restricted CMV-specific.

This clonotype was seen a single time. Its antigen is not known. TCRdb re-analysed the reads in MiXCR, keeping a single row per CDR3 protein. The sample holds roughly 120,000 distinct CDR3 sequences, 30% to 35% seen once. This TCR was recovered from a human donor in good health (CMV status not recorded). Some clones in this sample may be carry-over from other donors' samples. Sequences were derived from CD8+ T cells from cultured PBMCs, sampled from culture after CMV antigen stimulation.

CDR3 sequence (DNA): TGTGCCAGCAGGCCCGGGACTAGCTTCACTGAGCAGTTCTTC. Translating it yields CASRPGTSFTEQFF. This chain connects TRBV6-1 to TRBJ2-1; TRBD2 matches 9 bases. CDR1 is MNHNS and CDR2 is SASEGT in the germline V gene. This CDR3 contains 14 residues. Germline trimming cut 6 bases from V and 9 bases from J; bases unmatched to any gene: 9.